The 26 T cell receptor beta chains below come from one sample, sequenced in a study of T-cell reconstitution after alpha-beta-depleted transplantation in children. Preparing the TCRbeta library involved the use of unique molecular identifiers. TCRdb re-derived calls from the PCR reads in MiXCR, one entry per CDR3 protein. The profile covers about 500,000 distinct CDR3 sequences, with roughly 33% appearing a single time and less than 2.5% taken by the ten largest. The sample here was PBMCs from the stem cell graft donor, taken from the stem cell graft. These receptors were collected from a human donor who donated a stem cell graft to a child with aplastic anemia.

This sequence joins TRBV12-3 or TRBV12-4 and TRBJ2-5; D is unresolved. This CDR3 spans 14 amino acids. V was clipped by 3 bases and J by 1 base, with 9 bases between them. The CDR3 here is CASSFGPSQETQYF. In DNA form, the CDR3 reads TGTGCCAGCAGTTTTGGGCCCTCCCAAGAGACCCAGTACTTC.

This chain's CDR3 is CASSFRASGEQFF. As DNA, the CDR3 is TGTGCCAGTAGCTTTAGGGCTAGCGGTGAGCAGTTCTTC. This chain links TRBV19 with TRBJ2-1; 7 bases match TRBD2. From germline, CDR1 is LNHDA and CDR2 SQIVND (reference sequence). The ends lost 6 bases at V and 9 bases at J; junction bases unmatched: 8. The CDR3 has 13 amino acids.

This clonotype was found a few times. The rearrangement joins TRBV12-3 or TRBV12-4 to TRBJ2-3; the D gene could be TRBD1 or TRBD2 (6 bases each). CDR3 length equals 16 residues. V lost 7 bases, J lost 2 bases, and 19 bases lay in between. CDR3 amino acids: CASNPGGGTDTDTQYF. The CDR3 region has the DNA TGTGCCAGCAACCCTGGGGGCGGGACGGACACAGATACGCAGTATTTT.

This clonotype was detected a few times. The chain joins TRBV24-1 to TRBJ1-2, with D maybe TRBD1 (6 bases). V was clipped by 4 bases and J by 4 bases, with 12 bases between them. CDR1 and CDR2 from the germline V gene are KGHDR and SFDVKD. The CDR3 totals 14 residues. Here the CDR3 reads CATSEIGQTYGYTF. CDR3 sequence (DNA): TGTGCCACCAGTGAGATCGGACAGACCTATGGCTACACCTTC.

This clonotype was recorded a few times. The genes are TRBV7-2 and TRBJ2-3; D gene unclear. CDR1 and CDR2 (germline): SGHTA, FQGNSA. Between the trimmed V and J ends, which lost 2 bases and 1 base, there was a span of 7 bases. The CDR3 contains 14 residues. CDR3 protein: CASSLRRGTDTQYF. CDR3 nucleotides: TGTGCCAGCAGCTTACGCAGAGGCACAGATACGCAGTATTTT.

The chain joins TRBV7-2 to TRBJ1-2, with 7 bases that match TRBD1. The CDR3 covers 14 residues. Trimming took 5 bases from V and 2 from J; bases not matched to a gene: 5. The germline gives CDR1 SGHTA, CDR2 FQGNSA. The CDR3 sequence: CASSLTGINYGYTF. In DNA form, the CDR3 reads TGTGCCAGCAGCCTGACAGGGATCAACTATGGCTACACCTTC.

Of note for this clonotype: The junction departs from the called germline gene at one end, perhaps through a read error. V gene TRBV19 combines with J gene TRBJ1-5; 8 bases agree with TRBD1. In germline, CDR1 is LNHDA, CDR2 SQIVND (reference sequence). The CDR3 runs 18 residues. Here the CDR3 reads CASRIAVRGLGSNQPQHF. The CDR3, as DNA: TGTGCCAGTAGGATAGCGGTCAGGGGGCTAGGAAGCAATCAGCCCCAGCATTTT.

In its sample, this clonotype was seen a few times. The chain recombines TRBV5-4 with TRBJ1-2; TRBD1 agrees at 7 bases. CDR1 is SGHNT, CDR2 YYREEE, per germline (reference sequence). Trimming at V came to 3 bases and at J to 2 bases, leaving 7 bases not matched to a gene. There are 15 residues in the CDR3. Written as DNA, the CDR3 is TGTGCCAGCAGCTCAGGACAGGTCTTGAACTATGGCTACACCTTC. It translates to CASSSGQVLNYGYTF.

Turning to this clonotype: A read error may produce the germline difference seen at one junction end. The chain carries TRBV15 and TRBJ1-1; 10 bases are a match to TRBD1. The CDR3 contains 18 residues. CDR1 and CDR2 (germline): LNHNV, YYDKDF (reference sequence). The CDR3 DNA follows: TGTGCCACCAGCAGAGAACCGGGGACAGGGGTTCTGAACACTGAAGCGTTCTTT. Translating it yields CATSREPGTGVLNTEAFF.

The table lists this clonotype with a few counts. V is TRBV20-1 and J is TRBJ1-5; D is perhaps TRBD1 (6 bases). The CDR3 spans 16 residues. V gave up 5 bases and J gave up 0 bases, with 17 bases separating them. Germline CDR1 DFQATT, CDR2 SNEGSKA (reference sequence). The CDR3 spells CSAVRGGYYSNQPQHF. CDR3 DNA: TGCAGTGCTGTTCGCGGGGGCTATTATAGCAATCAGCCCCAGCATTTT.

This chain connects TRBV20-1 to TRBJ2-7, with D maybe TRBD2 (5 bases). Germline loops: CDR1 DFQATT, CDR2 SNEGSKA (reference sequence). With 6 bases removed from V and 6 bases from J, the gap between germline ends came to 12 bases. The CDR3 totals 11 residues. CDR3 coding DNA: TGCAGTGCAGCCGCGGGCAGCGAGCAGTACTTC. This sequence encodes CSAAAGSEQYF.

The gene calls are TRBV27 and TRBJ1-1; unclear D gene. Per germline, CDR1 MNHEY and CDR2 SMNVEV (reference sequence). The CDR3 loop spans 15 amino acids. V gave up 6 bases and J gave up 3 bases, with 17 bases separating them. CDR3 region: CASSPHALGDTEAFF. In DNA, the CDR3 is TGTGCCAGCAGCCCGCACGCTCTCGGGGACACTGAAGCTTTCTTT.

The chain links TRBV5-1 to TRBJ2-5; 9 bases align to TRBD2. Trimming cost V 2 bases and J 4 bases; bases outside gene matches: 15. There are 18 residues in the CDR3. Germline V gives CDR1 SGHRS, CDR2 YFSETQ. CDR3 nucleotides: TGCGCCAGCAGCTTTATTTGGCCCGAGCGGGAGGATCGAGAGACCCAGTACTTC. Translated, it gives CASSFIWPEREDRETQYF. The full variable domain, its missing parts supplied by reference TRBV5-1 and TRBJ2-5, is KAGVTQTPRYLIKTRGQQVTLSCSPISGHRSVSWYQQTPGQGLQFLFEYFSETQRNKGNFPGRFSGRQFSNSRSEMNVSTLELGDSALYLCASSFIWPEREDRETQYFGPGTRLLVL.

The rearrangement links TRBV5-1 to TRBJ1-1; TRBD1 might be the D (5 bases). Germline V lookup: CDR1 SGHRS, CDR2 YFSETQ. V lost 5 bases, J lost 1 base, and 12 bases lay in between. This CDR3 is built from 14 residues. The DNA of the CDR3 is TGCGCCAGCAGATTTCTCGGGGGGAACACTGAAGCTTTCTTT. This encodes CASRFLGGNTEAFF.

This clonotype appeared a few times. In DNA form, the CDR3 reads TGTGCCAGCAGCTCAAACCGGGACAGGGGCCACGAGCAGTACTTC. Protein sequence: CASSSNRDRGHEQYF. V gene TRBV7-9 combines with J gene TRBJ2-7; 10 bases line up with TRBD1. Germline CDR1 reads SEHNR; CDR2 reads FQNEAQ (reference sequence). The junction had 8 bases not matched to a gene; V was cut back by 4 bases and J by 5 bases. The length of the CDR3 is 15 residues.

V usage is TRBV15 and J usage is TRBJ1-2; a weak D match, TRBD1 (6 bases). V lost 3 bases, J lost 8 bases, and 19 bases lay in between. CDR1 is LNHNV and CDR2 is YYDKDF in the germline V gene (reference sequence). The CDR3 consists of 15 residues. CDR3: CATSRIGGQGNGYTF. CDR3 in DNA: TGTGCCACCAGCAGGATAGGAGGGCAGGGGAACGGCTACACCTTC.

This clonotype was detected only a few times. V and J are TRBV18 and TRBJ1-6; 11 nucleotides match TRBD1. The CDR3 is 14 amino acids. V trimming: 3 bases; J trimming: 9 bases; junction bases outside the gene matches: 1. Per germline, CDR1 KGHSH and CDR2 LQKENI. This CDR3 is CASSPGTGGSPLHF. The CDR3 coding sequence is TGTGCCAGCTCACCCGGGACAGGGGGTTCACCCCTCCACTTT.

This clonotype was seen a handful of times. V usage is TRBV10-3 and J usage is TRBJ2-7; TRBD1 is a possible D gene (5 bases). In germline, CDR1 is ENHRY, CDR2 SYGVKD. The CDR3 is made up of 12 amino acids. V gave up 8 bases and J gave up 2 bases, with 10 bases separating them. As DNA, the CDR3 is TGTGCCATCGGGGCAGACCCCTACGAGCAGTACTTC. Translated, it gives CAIGADPYEQYF.

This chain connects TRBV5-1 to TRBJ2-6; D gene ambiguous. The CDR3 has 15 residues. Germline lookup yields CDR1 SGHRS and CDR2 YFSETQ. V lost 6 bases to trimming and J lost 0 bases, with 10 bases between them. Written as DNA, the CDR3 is TGCGCCAGCACCGTGGGGAACTCTGGGGCCAACGTCCTGACTTTC. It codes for CASTVGNSGANVLTF.

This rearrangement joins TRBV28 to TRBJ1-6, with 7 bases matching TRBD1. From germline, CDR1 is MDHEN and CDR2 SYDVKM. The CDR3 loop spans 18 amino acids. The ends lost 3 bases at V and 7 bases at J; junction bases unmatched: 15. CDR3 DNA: TGTGCCAGCAGTTTTCCCGTCCCGGGACAGTTCCAAAATTCACCCCTCCACTTT. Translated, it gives CASSFPVPGQFQNSPLHF.

For the CDR3, the DNA is TGTGCCAGCAGTTCGGGTCGCGAGGGGCCCTATGGCTACACCTTC. Translated, it gives CASSSGREGPYGYTF. The V gene is TRBV6-5, the J gene TRBJ1-2; possibly TRBD1 for D (5 bases). The CDR3 spans 15 residues. Per germline, CDR1 MNHEY and CDR2 SVGAGI. Trimming removed 4 bases at V and 4 bases at J, with 16 bases between.

The CDR3 DNA reads as TGTGCCAGCAGCCGGACCGGGAGCTACAATGAGCAGTTCTTC. Protein sequence: CASSRTGSYNEQFF. The chain joins TRBV9 to TRBJ2-1; D perhaps matches TRBD2 (6 bases). Between the trimmed V and J ends, which lost 4 bases and 3 bases, there was a span of 11 bases. The CDR3 covers 14 residues. From germline, CDR1 is SGDLS and CDR2 YYNGEE.

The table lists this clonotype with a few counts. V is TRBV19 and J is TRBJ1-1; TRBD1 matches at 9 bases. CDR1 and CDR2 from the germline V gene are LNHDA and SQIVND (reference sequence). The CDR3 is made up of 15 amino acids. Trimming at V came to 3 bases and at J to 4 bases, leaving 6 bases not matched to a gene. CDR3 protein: CASSIFGTGSTEAFF. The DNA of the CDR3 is TGTGCCAGTAGTATTTTCGGGACAGGGAGCACTGAAGCTTTCTTT. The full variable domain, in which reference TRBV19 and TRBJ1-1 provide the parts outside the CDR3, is DGGITQSPKYLFRKEGQNVTLSCEQNLNHDAMYWYRQDPGQGLRLIYYSQIVNDFQKGDIAEGYSVSREKKESFPLTVTSAQKNPTAFYLCASSIFGTGSTEAFFGQGTRLTVV.

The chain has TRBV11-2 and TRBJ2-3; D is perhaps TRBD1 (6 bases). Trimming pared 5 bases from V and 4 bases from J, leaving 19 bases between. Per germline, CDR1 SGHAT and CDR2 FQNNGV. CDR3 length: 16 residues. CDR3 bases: TGTGCCAGCAGCAATACAGGGATTCACACAGCAGATACGCAGTATTTT. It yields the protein CASSNTGIHTADTQYF.

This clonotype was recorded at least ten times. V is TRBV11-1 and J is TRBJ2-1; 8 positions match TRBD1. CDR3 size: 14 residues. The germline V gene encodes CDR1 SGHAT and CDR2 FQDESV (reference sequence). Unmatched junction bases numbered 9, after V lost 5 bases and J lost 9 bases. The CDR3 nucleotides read TGTGCCAGCAGCCCGGGACAGGTGATAGGTGAGCAGTTCTTC. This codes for CASSPGQVIGEQFF.

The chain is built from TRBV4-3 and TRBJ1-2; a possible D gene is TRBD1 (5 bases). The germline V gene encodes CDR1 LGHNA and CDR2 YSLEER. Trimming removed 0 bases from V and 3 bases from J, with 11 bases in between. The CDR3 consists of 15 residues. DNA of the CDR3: TGCGCCAGCAGCCAAGAAAGGGGACGGGACTATGGCTACACCTTC. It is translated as CASSQERGRDYGYTF.